The T cell receptor (beta chain) under discussion was sequenced for a study of blood T cell repertoires in COVID-19. The protocol was immunoSEQ multiplex PCR, while the TCRdb copy is restricted to in-frame clones and leaves out a portion. Of 200,000 to 300,000 clones listed, roughly 86% were seen once; the top ten hold approximately 9.8%. Germline loops: CDR1 LNHDA, CDR2 SQIVND (reference sequence). J gave up 4 bases and V 1 base, and 5 bases lay outside the gene matches. The CDR3 is 15 residues long. The chain recombines TRBV19 with TRBJ2-5, with TRBD2 matching over 8 bases. This clonotype was obtained from a man aged 40-55 years who had recovered from COVID-19. Material for sequencing was peripheral blood. Here the CDR3 DNA reads TGTGCCAGTAGTATAGCGGGAGGGCAGGGAGAGACCCAGTACTTC. Translating it yields CASSIAGGQGETQYF. The full variable domain, its missing parts supplied by reference TRBV19 and TRBJ2-5, is DGGITQSPKYLFRKEGQNVTLSCEQNLNHDAMYWYRQDPGQGLRLIYYSQIVNDFQKGDIAEGYSVSREKKESFPLTVTSAQKNPTAFYLCASSIAGGQGETQYFGPGTRLLVL.